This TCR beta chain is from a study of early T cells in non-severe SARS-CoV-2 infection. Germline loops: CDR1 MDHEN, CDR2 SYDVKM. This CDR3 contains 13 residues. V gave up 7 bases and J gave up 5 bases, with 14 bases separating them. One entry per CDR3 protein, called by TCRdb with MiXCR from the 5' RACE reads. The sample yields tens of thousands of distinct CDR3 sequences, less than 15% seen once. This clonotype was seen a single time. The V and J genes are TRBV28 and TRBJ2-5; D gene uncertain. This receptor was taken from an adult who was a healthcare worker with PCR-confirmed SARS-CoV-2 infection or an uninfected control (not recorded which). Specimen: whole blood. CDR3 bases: TGTGCCAGCACGGTCGGGCTGAGGGAGACCCAGTACTTC. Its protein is CASTVGLRETQYF.